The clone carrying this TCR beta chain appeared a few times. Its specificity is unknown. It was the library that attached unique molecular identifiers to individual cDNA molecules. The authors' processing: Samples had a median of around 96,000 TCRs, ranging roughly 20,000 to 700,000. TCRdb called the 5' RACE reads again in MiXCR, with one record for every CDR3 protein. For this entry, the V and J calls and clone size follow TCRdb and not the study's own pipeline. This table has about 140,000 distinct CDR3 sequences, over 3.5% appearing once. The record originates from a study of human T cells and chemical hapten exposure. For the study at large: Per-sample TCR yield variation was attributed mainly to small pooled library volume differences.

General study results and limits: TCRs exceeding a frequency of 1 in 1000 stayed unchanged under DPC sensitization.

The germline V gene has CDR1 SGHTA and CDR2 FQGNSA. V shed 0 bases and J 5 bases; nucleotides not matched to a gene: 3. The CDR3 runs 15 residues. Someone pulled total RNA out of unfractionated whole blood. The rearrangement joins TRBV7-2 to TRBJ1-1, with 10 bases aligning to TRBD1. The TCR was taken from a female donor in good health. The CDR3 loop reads CASSLAPGQGTEAFF. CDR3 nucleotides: TGTGCCAGCAGCTTAGCTCCGGGACAGGGGACTGAAGCTTTCTTT.